This T cell receptor beta chain is from a study of blood T cells in healthy people across ages (dated by TCRdb to between 2015 and 2016). For context, the study as a whole: Template switching captured roughly one uniquely barcoded TCR beta cDNA molecule per two T cells in model experiments. To track age-related changes in TCR beta repertoire diversity, the study relied on deep sequencing normalized with unique cDNA molecular identifiers. Four age groups were formed from the donors: young (average about 16 years), middle-aged (around 39), aged (approximately 60) and long-lived (roughly 88). To avoid experimental bias, donors of different ages were distributed randomly across sequencing lanes. Two additional independent replicas of 1 million unique cDNA reads from the same blood draw were analyzed for two donors (one aged 18 to 30 and one aged 80 or older).

The germline V gene encodes CDR1 DFQATT and CDR2 SNEGSKA (reference sequence). V lost 1 base and J lost 5 bases; the stretch between them is 15 bases long. From the cysteine through the phenylalanine, the CDR3 covers 16 amino acids. Solely the CDR3 DNA is kept, with 48 bases framed from the first base. This clonotype has a count of ten or more. Its specific antigen is unknown. Base qualities were left out, and no much larger clone turns up one base away. Libraries were built with 5' RACE. Sequencing used an Illumina HiSeq 2500. A second PCR of about 6 to 12 cycles was run with a J-beta primer mix and a sample-barcoded 5' primer. Each TCR beta cDNA molecule received a unique molecular identifier from a template-switch 5' adaptor carrying 12 random nucleotides. Each sample yielded at least 2.5 million CDR3-containing paired-end reads. First-strand cDNA was synthesized from all RNA with the Mint cDNA synthesis kit, primed by a TRBC-specific oligonucleotide. After uracil-DNA glycosylase treatment, a first 18-cycle PCR used universal primers M1SS and BC2_uni_R on all cDNA. The published analysis was carried out like this. Each sample was normalized by randomly selecting 1 million high-quality reads, each carrying a distinct molecular identifier. Instead of being binned into consensus sequences, reads that shared molecular identifiers were thrown out. MiTCR, run with a Q25 quality threshold and the strictest error-elimination algorithm, handled CDR3 identification, clonotype clustering and error correction. A nonparametric unseen species model using Euler transformation provided a lower-bound estimate of total TCR beta diversity. In-frame beta chains were kept once TCRdb had trimmed the public reads at Q25 with fastp and called clones with MiXCR. One record per CDR3 amino acid sequence lists the most common genes and DNA. Clone size and V and J calls follow TCRdb, not the original study. Within this sample are 630,000 or so distinct CDR3 sequences, with roughly 32% of them counted one time only. The ten largest make up 15% of the sample.

Overall study results and their limits: Compared with the aged group, the long-lived group had more naive CD4+ T cells, fewer expanded clones and increased TCR diversity, a pattern suggesting age selection. Observed TCR beta diversity correlated strongly with the percentage of naive T cells measured by flow cytometry. Because profiling used bulk unsorted PBMCs, naive and antigen-experienced compartments could not be compared conclusively. Estimates of total diversity based on one million sequenced T cells were considered lower bounds and underestimates. As age increased, observed TCR beta diversity per million T cells dropped in a roughly linear way, and a significant reduction was already evident by age about 40. Because the CMV infection status of the donors was unknown, age-related changes in expanded clonotypes may potentially have been confounded.

Donors were 39 systemically healthy Caucasian individuals from Russia aged roughly 6 to 90 years. Approximately 9.3 milliliters of peripheral blood were drawn from each donor into EDTA-treated Vacutainer tubes. Ficoll-Paque density-gradient centrifugation was used to isolate PBMCs, with at least 6.5 million per sample. Trizol reagent was used to extract total RNA from the PBMCs, yielding at least 5 micrograms per sample. The percentages of naive CD45RAhigh/CD27high T cells were determined by flow cytometry on a PBMC aliquot from every donor. Recombination linked TRBV20-1 to TRBJ1-6; the best D guess is TRBD1, with 5 bases matching. The receptor's source is a woman aged 80 or over in good health. Donor details come from another sample of the same person, matched by shared clones. Sequencing was performed on blood. The encoded CDR3 is CSARAPGLANNSPLHF. The base sequence is TGCAGTGCTAGAGCCCCGGGACTGGCTAATAATTCACCCCTCCACTTT.